The next 14 T cell receptor beta chains were all read from a single sample in a study of regulatory T cells in long-lasting Graves disease. According to the study, TCR beta libraries were built with iRepertoire HTBI primers and CDR3-region Arm-PCR. TCRdb fed the multiplex PCR reads into MiXCR, producing one record per CDR3 protein. The sample lists about 470,000 distinct CDR3 sequences; 20% were seen once. Time point noted: persistent/refractory GD, antithyroid drugs over 5 years with positive TRAb. Generation of the TCR library employed RNA extracted from PBMCs. Sequencing used peripheral blood mononuclear cells (PBMCs), obtained when the disease was refractory, from a patient treated with antithyroid drugs. The receptor set was obtained from a female donor with Graves disease.

This clonotype occurred a few times. The chain links TRBV6-1 to TRBJ1-1, with 8 positions matching TRBD1. The V segment lost 3 bases and the J segment 10 bases; nucleotides outside the gene matches: 7. The CDR3 length is 13 residues. Germline lookup yields CDR1 MNHNS and CDR2 SASEGT. The CDR3 here is CASSDRTGFRAFF. The CDR3 DNA reads as TGTGCCAGCAGTGATAGGACAGGGTTTCGAGCTTTCTTT.

This clonotype was recorded once. DNA of the CDR3: TGTGCCAGCAGTTGGGGACTAGTGGGATACGAGCAGTACTTC. It specifies CASSWGLVGYEQYF. The chain couples TRBV6-2 or TRBV6-3 to TRBJ2-7; 8 bases are a match to TRBD2. V shed 4 bases and J 4 bases; nucleotides not matched to a gene: 6. This CDR3 region has 14 residues. CDR1 and CDR2 from the germline V gene are MNHEY and SVGEGT.

There are a few counts of this clonotype. One base away lies a much larger clone, so this may be a sequencing read error. The chain recombines TRBV14 with TRBJ1-1; possible D gene TRBD1, 6 bases. The CDR3 spans 14 residues. Germline V gives CDR1 SGHDN, CDR2 FVKESK. Trimming left V 6 bases short and J 1 base short, with 12 bases between. The CDR3 coding sequence is TGTGCCAGCAGTGCACAGGGTACGAACACTGAAGCTTTCTTT. Protein product: CASSAQGTNTEAFF. The full variable domain, completed using reference TRBV14 and TRBJ1-1, is EAGVTQFPSHSVIEKGQTVTLRCDPISGHDNLYWYRRVMGKEIKFLLHFVKESKQDESGMPNNRFLAERTGGTYSTLKVQPAELEDSGVYFCASSAQGTNTEAFFGQGTRLTVV.

This clonotype was recorded a few times. The chain recombines TRBV6-1 with TRBJ2-7; 11 positions match TRBD2. V trimming: 3 bases; J trimming: 3 bases; junction bases outside the gene matches: 4. Germline CDR1 and CDR2: MNHNS and SASEGT. The length of the CDR3 is 15 residues. The CDR3 protein is CASSDLGLAVYEQYF. The CDR3 nucleotides are TGTGCCAGCAGTGACTTGGGACTAGCGGTCTACGAGCAGTACTTC.

The table lists this clonotype with many counts. V is TRBV12-3 or TRBV12-4 and J is TRBJ1-6; possibly TRBD1 for D (5 bases). This CDR3 is 15 amino acids long. The V gene lost 6 bases and the J gene lost 8 bases, with 17 bases spanning the gap. CDR3 bases: TGTGCCAGCAGGATTCTGCAGGGCAGGGATTCACCCCTCCACTTT. Its translation: CASRILQGRDSPLHF.

The chain couples TRBV4-3 to TRBJ2-7; 7 nucleotides align to TRBD1. Germline CDR1 reads LGHNA; CDR2 reads YSLEER. The CDR3 is 15 residues long. V trimming: 0 bases; J trimming: 0 bases; junction bases outside the gene matches: 2. CDR3 in amino acids: CASSQEGDSSYEQYF. In nucleotides, the CDR3 is TGCGCCAGCAGCCAAGAGGGGGACAGCTCCTACGAGCAGTACTTC.

The chain has TRBV6-2 or TRBV6-3 and TRBJ2-2; no reliable D call. The CDR3 sequence is 15 residues long. V was pared by 6 bases and J by 3 bases, with 14 bases between. Germline V gives CDR1 MNHEY, CDR2 SVGEGT. The CDR3 coding sequence is TGTGCCAGCAGGCGACTCCTAGGGTACACCGGGGAGCTGTTTTTT. It encodes CASRRLLGYTGELFF.

The table lists this clonotype with a few counts. The rearrangement uses TRBV20-1 and TRBJ2-1; the D gene is possibly TRBD2 (5 bases). V lost 5 bases, J lost 9 bases, and 11 bases lay in between. The germline V gene encodes CDR1 DFQATT and CDR2 SNEGSKA (reference sequence). The CDR3 runs 11 residues. The CDR3 DNA sequence: TGCAGTGCTGGGATTGGGAGTGAGCAGTTCTTC. Protein product: CSAGIGSEQFF.

This clonotype was picked up many times. The V and J genes are TRBV5-1 and TRBJ2-2; no firm D call. Trimming removed 5 bases at V and 1 base at J, with 6 bases between. CDR1 and CDR2 (germline): SGHRS, YFSETQ. The CDR3 runs to 13 residues. CDR3 loop: CASRVMNTGELFF. CDR3 DNA sequence: TGCGCCAGCAGAGTAATGAACACCGGGGAGCTGTTTTTT. The complete variable domain, with remaining parts taken from reference TRBV5-1 and TRBJ2-2, reads KAGVTQTPRYLIKTRGQQVTLSCSPISGHRSVSWYQQTPGQGLQFLFEYFSETQRNKGNFPGRFSGRQFSNSRSEMNVSTLELGDSALYLCASRVMNTGELFFGEGSRLTVL.

There are a few counts of this clonotype. The chain uses TRBV29-1 and TRBJ2-7, with D perhaps matching TRBD1 (5 bases). Germline assignment: CDR1 SQVTM and CDR2 ANQGSEA. Trimming shortened V by 1 base and J by 5 bases, and 12 bases separated the two germline ends. The CDR3 covers 13 residues. CDR3 in DNA: TGCAGCGTTGAAGGCAGGGTACGACACGAGCAGTACTTC. Its translation is CSVEGRVRHEQYF.

The genes are TRBV19 and TRBJ2-2; 9 nucleotides agree with TRBD1. Looked up from germline, CDR1 is LNHDA and CDR2 is SQIVND (reference sequence). The CDR3 contains 19 residues. V lost 4 bases, J lost 7 bases, and 19 bases stayed unmatched. CDR3 coding DNA: TGTGCCAGTAGTACTCTGACAGGGGGAGGTCTCGGGAGTAGCGGGGAGCTGTTTTTT. Its protein is CASSTLTGGGLGSSGELFF.

In this sample, this clonotype turned up many times. The rearrangement joins TRBV28 to TRBJ1-1; D call uncertain. The CDR3 extends over 16 amino acids. Germline lookup yields CDR1 MDHEN and CDR2 SYDVKM. V was shortened by 4 bases and J by 3 bases, with 18 bases between the two germline ends. CDR3 sequence: CASSSAADEVDTEAFF. CDR3 coding DNA: TGTGCCAGCAGTTCAGCAGCCGACGAGGTCGACACTGAAGCTTTCTTT.

The count of this clonotype is one. This chain connects TRBV29-1 to TRBJ2-1; perhaps TRBD2 as D (6 bases). With 2 bases removed from V and 0 bases from J, the gap between germline ends came to 14 bases. From germline, CDR1 is SQVTM and CDR2 ANQGSEA. The CDR3 sequence is 16 residues long. CDR3 residues: CSVEPLALDSYNEQFF. For the CDR3, the DNA is TGCAGCGTTGAACCGCTAGCGTTGGACTCCTACAATGAGCAGTTCTTC.

This clonotype was seen many times. The chain carries TRBV7-8 and TRBJ2-7, with a tentative D call TRBD1 (6 bases). In germline, CDR1 is SGHVS, CDR2 FQNEAQ. The germline V and J ends were trimmed by 5 bases and 1 base, with 12 bases remaining between them. The CDR3 has 14 amino acids. The CDR3 sequence: CASSPLGQSYEQYF. The CDR3 nucleotides are TGTGCCAGCAGCCCCCTTGGACAGTCCTACGAGCAGTACTTC.